This T cell receptor beta chain appears in the sequencing data of a study of shared clonotypes between healthy human individuals. Study conclusions and caveats: The diversity represented, both genetic and in exposure history, was limited by few donors. Some naive CD4 clonotypes, 4.5% to 5.5%, turned up in common across a few donors.

CDR3 size: 12 residues. Germline-derived CDR1 and CDR2 are KGHSH and LQKENI. Between the trimmed V and J ends, which lost 6 bases and 3 bases, there was a span of 9 bases. This clone was seen once. The antigen is undetermined. Distinct nucleotide sequences in the sample also encode this CDR3. Healthy HIV-negative adults with no recent acute infections or vaccinations were recruited as donors. Only in-frame clones appear in the TCRdb table, and some are missing; sequencing was by immunoSEQ multiplex PCR. The table has approximately 980,000 clones, approximately 76% seen once; the top ten hold around 1.4%.

The chain links TRBV18 to TRBJ2-7; tentative D call: TRBD2 (5 bases). Material for sequencing was memory CD4+ T cells sorted from blood. Subset defined: CD45RA-negative fraction. The TCR comes from a young man in good health. The CDR3 region has the DNA TGTGCCAGCTCCCGGGATCGCTACGAGCAGTACTTC. Translation: CASSRDRYEQYF.